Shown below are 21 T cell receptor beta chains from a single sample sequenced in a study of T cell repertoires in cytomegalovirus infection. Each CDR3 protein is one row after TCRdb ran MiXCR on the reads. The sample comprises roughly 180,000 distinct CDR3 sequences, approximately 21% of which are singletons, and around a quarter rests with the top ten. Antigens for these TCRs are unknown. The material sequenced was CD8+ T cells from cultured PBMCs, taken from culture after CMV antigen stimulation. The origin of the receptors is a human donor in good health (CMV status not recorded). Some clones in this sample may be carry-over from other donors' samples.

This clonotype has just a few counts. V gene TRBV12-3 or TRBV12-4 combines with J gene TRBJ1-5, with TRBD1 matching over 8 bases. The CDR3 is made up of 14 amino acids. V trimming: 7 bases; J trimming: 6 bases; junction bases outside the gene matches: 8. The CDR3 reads CASTPQGAVQPQHF. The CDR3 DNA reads TGTGCCAGCACCCCGCAGGGGGCGGTTCAGCCCCAGCATTTT.

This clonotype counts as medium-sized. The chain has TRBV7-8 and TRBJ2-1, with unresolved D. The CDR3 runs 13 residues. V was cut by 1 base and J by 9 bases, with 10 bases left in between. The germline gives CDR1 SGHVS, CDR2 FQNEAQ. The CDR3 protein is CASSLGAFGEQFF. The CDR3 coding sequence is TGTGCCAGCAGCTTAGGAGCATTCGGTGAGCAGTTCTTC.

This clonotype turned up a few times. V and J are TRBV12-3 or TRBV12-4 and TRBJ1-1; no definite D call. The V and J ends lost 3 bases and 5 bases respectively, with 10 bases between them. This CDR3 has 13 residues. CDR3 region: CASSFEDGTEAFF. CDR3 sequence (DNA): TGTGCCAGCAGTTTCGAGGATGGGACTGAAGCTTTCTTT.

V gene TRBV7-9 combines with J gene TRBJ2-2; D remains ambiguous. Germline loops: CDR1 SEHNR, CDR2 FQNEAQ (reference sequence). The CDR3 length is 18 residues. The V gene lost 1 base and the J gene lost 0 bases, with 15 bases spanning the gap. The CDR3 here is CASSLEGQLVANTGELFF. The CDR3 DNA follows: TGTGCCAGCAGCTTAGAGGGCCAGCTCGTAGCGAACACCGGGGAGCTGTTTTTT.

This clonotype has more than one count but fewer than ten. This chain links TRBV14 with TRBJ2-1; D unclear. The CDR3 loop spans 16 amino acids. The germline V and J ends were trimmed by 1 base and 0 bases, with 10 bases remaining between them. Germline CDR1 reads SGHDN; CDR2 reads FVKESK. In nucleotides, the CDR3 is TGTGCCAGCAGCCAAGTACCCACAAGCTCCTACAATGAGCAGTTCTTC. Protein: CASSQVPTSSYNEQFF.

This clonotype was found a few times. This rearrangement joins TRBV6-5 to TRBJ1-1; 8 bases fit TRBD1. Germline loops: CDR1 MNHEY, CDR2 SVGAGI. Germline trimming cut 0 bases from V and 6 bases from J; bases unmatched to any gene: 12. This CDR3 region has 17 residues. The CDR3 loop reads CASSYSTVTGERPEAFF. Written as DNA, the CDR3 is TGTGCCAGCAGTTACTCGACGGTGACAGGGGAGAGGCCTGAAGCTTTCTTT.

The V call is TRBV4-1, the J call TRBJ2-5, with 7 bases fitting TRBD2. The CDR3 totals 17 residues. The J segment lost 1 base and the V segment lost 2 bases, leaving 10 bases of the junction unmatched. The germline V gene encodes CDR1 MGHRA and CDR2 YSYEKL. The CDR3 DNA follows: TGCGCCAGCAGCCAATTGGGGGGGGAAGGTGGCCAAGAGACCCAGTACTTC. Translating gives CASSQLGGEGGQETQYF.

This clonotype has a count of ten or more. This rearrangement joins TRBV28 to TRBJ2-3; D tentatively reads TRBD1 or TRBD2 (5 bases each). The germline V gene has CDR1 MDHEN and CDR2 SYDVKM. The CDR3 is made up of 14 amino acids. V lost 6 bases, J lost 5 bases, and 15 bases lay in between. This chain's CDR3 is CASSWDALIDTQYF. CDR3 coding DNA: TGTGCCAGCAGCTGGGACGCCCTCATAGATACGCAGTATTTT.

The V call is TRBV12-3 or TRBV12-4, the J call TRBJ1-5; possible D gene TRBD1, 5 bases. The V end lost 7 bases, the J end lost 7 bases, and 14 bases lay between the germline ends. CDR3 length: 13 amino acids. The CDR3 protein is CASTQGGDQPQHF. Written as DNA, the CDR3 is TGTGCCAGCACCCAGGGCGGGGACCAGCCCCAGCATTTT.

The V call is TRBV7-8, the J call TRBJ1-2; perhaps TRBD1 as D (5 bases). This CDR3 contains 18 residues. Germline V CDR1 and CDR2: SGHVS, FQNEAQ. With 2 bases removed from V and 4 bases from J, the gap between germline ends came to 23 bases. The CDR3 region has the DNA TGTGCCAGCAGCTTACCCACGCAGGGATCCCTCCCGAGCTATGGCTACACCTTC. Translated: CASSLPTQGSLPSYGYTF.

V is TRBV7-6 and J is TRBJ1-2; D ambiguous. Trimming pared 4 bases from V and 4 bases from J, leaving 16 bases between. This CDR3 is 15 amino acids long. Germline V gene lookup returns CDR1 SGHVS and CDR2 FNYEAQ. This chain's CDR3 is CASSSTEAALYGYTF. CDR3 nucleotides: TGTGCCAGCAGCTCCACAGAGGCTGCTCTCTATGGCTACACCTTC.

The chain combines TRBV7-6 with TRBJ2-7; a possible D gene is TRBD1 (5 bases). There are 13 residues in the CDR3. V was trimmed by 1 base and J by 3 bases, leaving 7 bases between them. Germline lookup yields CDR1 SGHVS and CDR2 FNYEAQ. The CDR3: CASSLETDYEQYF. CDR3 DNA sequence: TGTGCCAGCAGCTTAGAGACAGACTACGAGCAGTACTTC.

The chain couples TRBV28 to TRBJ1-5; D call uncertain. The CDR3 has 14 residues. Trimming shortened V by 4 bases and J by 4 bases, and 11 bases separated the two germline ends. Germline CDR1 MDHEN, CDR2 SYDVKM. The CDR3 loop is CASSSESRNQPQHF. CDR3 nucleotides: TGTGCCAGCAGTTCGGAGAGTCGAAATCAGCCCCAGCATTTT.

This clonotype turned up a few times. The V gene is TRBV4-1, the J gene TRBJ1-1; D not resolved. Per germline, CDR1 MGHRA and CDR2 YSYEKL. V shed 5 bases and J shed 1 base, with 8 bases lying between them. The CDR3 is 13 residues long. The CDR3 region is CASSLAWNTEAFF. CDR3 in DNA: TGCGCCAGCAGCTTGGCGTGGAACACTGAAGCTTTCTTT.

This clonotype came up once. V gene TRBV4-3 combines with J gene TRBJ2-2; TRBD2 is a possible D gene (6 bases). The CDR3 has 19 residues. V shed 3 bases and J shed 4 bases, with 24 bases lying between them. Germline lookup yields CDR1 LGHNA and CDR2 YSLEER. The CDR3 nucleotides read TGCGCCAGCAGCCATCCGCGCGGTGGAGGGCCGATTAGCACCGGGGAGCTGTTTTTT. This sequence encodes CASSHPRGGGPISTGELFF.

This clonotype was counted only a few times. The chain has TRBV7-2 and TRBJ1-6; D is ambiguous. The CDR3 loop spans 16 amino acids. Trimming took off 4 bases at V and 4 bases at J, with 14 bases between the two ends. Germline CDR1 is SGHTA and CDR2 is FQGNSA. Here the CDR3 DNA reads TGTGCCAGCAGCTCGACGCCGATCCGATATAATTCACCCCTCCACTTT. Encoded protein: CASSSTPIRYNSPLHF.

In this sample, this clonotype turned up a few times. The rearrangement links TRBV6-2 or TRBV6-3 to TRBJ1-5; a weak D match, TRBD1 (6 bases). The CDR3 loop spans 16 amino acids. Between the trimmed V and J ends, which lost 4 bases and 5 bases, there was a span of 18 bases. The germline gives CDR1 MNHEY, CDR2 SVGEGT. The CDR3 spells CASSFPGHFKDQPQHF. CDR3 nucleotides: TGTGCCAGCAGTTTTCCGGGACACTTTAAGGATCAGCCCCAGCATTTT.

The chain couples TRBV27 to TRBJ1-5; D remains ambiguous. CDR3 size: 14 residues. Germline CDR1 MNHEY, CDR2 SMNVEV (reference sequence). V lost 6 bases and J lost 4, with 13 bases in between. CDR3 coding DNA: TGTGCCAGCAGCCCAGTCTCCTGGAATCAGCCCCAGCATTTT. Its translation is CASSPVSWNQPQHF.

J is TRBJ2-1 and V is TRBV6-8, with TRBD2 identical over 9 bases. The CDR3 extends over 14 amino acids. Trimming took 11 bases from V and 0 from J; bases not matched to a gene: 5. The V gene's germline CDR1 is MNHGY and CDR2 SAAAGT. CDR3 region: CAGDSGGSYNEQFF. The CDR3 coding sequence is TGTGCCGGGGATAGCGGGGGCTCCTACAATGAGCAGTTCTTC.

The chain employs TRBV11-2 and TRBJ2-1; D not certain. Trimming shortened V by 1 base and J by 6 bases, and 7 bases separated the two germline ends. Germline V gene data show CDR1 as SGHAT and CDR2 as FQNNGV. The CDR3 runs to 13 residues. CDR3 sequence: CASSLVTLNEQFF. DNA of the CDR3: TGTGCCAGCAGCTTAGTCACCCTCAATGAGCAGTTCTTC.

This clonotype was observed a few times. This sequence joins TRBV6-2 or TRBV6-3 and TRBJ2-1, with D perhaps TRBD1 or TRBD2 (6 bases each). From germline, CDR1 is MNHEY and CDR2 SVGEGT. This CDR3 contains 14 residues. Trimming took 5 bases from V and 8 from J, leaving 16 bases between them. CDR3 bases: TGTGCCAGCAGTGGGGGGCTGGCGGGGTATGAGCAGTTCTTC. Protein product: CASSGGLAGYEQFF.